These 2 T cell receptor beta chains were sequenced from one sample in a study of T cell changes during pregnancy in multiple sclerosis. Profiled with immunoSEQ multiplex PCR; TCRdb holds only in-frame clones, not every one. Altogether 70,000 to 75,000 clones are present, about nine tenths being singletons, with the ten largest covering less than 2%. This sample comprised peripheral blood, obtained in the second trimester of pregnancy. The receptors derive from a female donor with multiple sclerosis, enrolled in a pregnancy study.

This chain uses TRBV5-5 with TRBJ1-1, with 8 bases matching TRBD1. CDR1 SGHKS and CDR2 YYEKEE come from the germline V gene (reference sequence). With V trimmed by 6 bases and J by 5 bases, 9 bases remained unmatched. The CDR3 is made up of 14 amino acids. The CDR3 loop is CASNTGGRETEAFF. CDR3 nucleotides: TGTGCCAGCAATACAGGGGGGAGGGAGACTGAAGCTTTCTTT.

The chain uses TRBV7-3 and TRBJ2-3; 10 bases are a match to TRBD2. Per the germline V gene, CDR1 is SGHTA and CDR2 is FQGTGA. CDR3 length: 17 residues. Trimming at V came to 0 bases and at J to 6 bases, leaving 9 bases not matched to a gene. This CDR3 is CASSLTLGSGRSDTQYF. CDR3 in DNA: TGTGCCAGCAGCTTAACGCTTGGTAGCGGGAGGTCGGATACGCAGTATTTT.